This TCR beta chain was identified during a study of blood T cell repertoires in COVID-19. Seattle researchers signed up patients amid active infection and tracked them longitudinally. The table came from immunoSEQ multiplex PCR; TCRdb's copy has only in-frame clones and leaves some out. The sample includes some 520,000 clones, roughly 89% seen only once; the top ten take 0.7% to 1%. The CDR3 consists of 14 residues. Trimming at V came to 6 bases and at J to 4 bases, leaving 6 bases not matched to a gene. Looked up from germline, CDR1 is MNHEY and CDR2 is SVGAGI. The chain is built from TRBV6-5 and TRBJ1-5; 7 nucleotides agree with TRBD1. What was sequenced was peripheral blood. The TCR was taken from a man aged 18 to 35 with COVID-19, enrolled during active disease. The chain's CDR3 is CASRRQGGNQPQHF. CDR3 bases: TGTGCCAGCAGGAGACAGGGTGGGAATCAGCCCCAGCATTTT.